Listed below are T cell receptor beta chains from one sample, sequenced in a study of CD8 T cells in ankylosing spondylitis. Using its own MiXCR run on the 5' RACE reads, TCRdb lists one record per CDR3 protein. The sample carries about 90,000 distinct CDR3 sequences, roughly 27% recorded once. Sequencing was performed on blood, either unsorted or a sorted T cell fraction (not recorded which). Receptors originate from a male donor with ankylosing spondylitis or in good health (not recorded which). Both conserved end residues are part of each CDR3. A D gene is named only where the DNA matches it firmly. Clone sizes are given selectively: once, few, many, or a class where the clone is expanded.

v_gene: TRBV5-5
j_gene: TRBJ2-1
abundance: NA
d_gene: NA
CDR3aa: CASSFGGPSSYNEQFF
CDR3nt: TGTGCCAGCAGCTTTGGGGGACCTAGCTCCTACAATGAGCAGTTCTTC

v_gene: TRBV11-2
j_gene: TRBJ1-1
abundance: NA
d_gene: NA
CDR3aa: CASSLEFGAKNTEAFF
CDR3nt: TGTGCCAGCAGCTTAGAATTTGGGGCAAAGAACACTGAAGCTTTCTTT

v_gene: TRBV10-2
j_gene: TRBJ2-1
abundance: NA
d_gene: NA
CDR3aa: CASGQEGRDEQFF
CDR3nt: TGCGCCAGCGGTCAGGAGGGTCGCGATGAGCAGTTCTTC

v_gene: TRBV7-8
j_gene: TRBJ1-5
abundance: few
d_gene: TRBD1
CDR3aa: CASRLDRASNQPQHF
CDR3nt: TGTGCCAGCCGCTTGGACAGGGCCAGCAATCAGCCCCAGCATTTT

v_gene: TRBV7-2
j_gene: TRBJ2-3
abundance: NA
d_gene: NA
CDR3aa: CASSLASTTGTDTQYF
CDR3nt: TGTGCCAGCAGCTTAGCGTCGACTACAGGGACAGATACGCAGTATTTT

v_gene: TRBV7-9
j_gene: TRBJ2-7
abundance: many
d_gene: NA
CDR3aa: CASSLSRGRYYEQYF
CDR3nt: TGTGCCAGCAGCTTATCCCGCGGGCGGTACTACGAGCAGTACTTC

v_gene: TRBV5-6
j_gene: TRBJ2-3
abundance: few
d_gene: NA
CDR3aa: CASSLGPTSTDTQYF
CDR3nt: TGTGCCAGCAGCTTGGGACCCACTAGCACAGATACGCAGTATTTT

v_gene: TRBV5-6
j_gene: TRBJ2-7
abundance: NA
d_gene: NA
CDR3aa: CASSRRSVLEQGQYF
CDR3nt: TGTGCCAGCAGCCGAAGGAGCGTACTAGAGCAGGGGCAGTACTTC

v_gene: TRBV19
j_gene: TRBJ2-2
abundance: NA
d_gene: NA
CDR3aa: CASNARGELFF
CDR3nt: TGTGCCAGTAACGCCCGCGGGGAGCTGTTTTTT

v_gene: TRBV20-1
j_gene: TRBJ2-3
abundance: few
d_gene: NA
CDR3aa: CSARTTGPTDTQYF
CDR3nt: TGCAGTGCTAGGACGACAGGACCCACAGATACGCAGTATTTT

v_gene: TRBV5-1
j_gene: TRBJ1-1
abundance: few
d_gene: NA
CDR3aa: CASSLGSRVQNTEAFF
CDR3nt: TGCGCCAGCAGCTTGGGGTCAAGGGTGCAGAACACTGAAGCTTTCTTT

v_gene: TRBV7-9
j_gene: TRBJ1-6
abundance: NA
d_gene: NA
CDR3aa: CASSFEAPLHF
CDR3nt: TGTGCCAGCAGCTTTGAAGCACCCCTCCACTTT

v_gene: TRBV12-3/TRBV12-4
j_gene: TRBJ2-7
abundance: NA
d_gene: TRBD2
CDR3aa: CASSPSSGINYEQYF
CDR3nt: TGTGCCAGCAGTCCATCTAGCGGTATCAACTACGAGCAGTACTTC

v_gene: TRBV18
j_gene: TRBJ2-5
abundance: few
d_gene: TRBD1
CDR3aa: CASSPWTGEGKTQYF
CDR3nt: TGTGCCAGCTCACCTTGGACAGGGGAGGGAAAGACCCAGTACTTC

v_gene: TRBV3-1
j_gene: TRBJ2-3
abundance: few
d_gene: TRBD2
CDR3aa: CASSQEPAGGGGTQYF
CDR3nt: TGTGCCAGCAGCCAAGAACCAGCGGGGGGAGGAGGTACGCAGTATTTT

v_gene: TRBV7-2
j_gene: TRBJ2-7
abundance: NA
d_gene: NA
CDR3aa: CASSTSGSLPYEQYF
CDR3nt: TGTGCCAGCAGCACTAGTGGGAGCCTACCCTACGAGCAGTACTTC

v_gene: TRBV5-1
j_gene: TRBJ2-3
abundance: NA
d_gene: NA
CDR3aa: CASSLAGGADTQYF
CDR3nt: TGCGCCAGCAGCTTGGCTGGGGGCGCAGATACGCAGTATTTT

v_gene: TRBV5-1
j_gene: TRBJ2-7
abundance: few
d_gene: TRBD2
CDR3aa: CASSLSGSFYEQYF
CDR3nt: TGCGCCAGCAGCTTGAGCGGGAGTTTCTACGAGCAGTACTTC

v_gene: TRBV7-9
j_gene: TRBJ1-1
abundance: NA
d_gene: TRBD1
CDR3aa: CASSSSGGAFF
CDR3nt: TGTGCCAGCAGTTCGTCAGGGGGAGCTTTCTTT

v_gene: TRBV5-8
j_gene: TRBJ2-3
abundance: NA
d_gene: NA
CDR3aa: CASSLARHTDTQYF
CDR3nt: TGTGCCAGCAGCTTGGCCCGCCACACAGATACGCAGTATTTT

v_gene: TRBV12-3/TRBV12-4
j_gene: TRBJ2-5
abundance: NA
d_gene: TRBD2
CDR3aa: CASSLVQRGSETQYF
CDR3nt: TGTGCCAGCAGTTTAGTCCAGCGGGGGTCGGAGACCCAGTACTTC

v_gene: TRBV2
j_gene: TRBJ1-1
abundance: NA
d_gene: TRBD1
CDR3aa: CASRMTGLNTEAFF
CDR3nt: TGTGCCAGCCGCATGACAGGGCTTAACACTGAAGCTTTCTTT

v_gene: TRBV20-1
j_gene: TRBJ1-1
abundance: NA
d_gene: NA
CDR3aa: CSASKTAQTEAFF
CDR3nt: TGCAGTGCCTCGAAGACAGCCCAGACTGAAGCTTTCTTT

v_gene: TRBV27
j_gene: TRBJ2-1
abundance: NA
d_gene: TRBD2
CDR3aa: CASSLLGGSNEQFF
CDR3nt: TGTGCCAGCAGTTTACTCGGCGGGAGCAATGAGCAGTTCTTC

v_gene: TRBV12-3/TRBV12-4
j_gene: TRBJ2-2
abundance: few
d_gene: NA
CDR3aa: CASSLNAGRTGELFF
CDR3nt: TGTGCCAGCAGCCTGAATGCGGGGAGAACCGGGGAGCTGTTTTTT

v_gene: TRBV7-8
j_gene: TRBJ1-2
abundance: few
d_gene: NA
CDR3aa: CASSILLANYGYTF
CDR3nt: TGTGCCAGCAGCATTTTACTGGCTAACTATGGCTACACCTTC

v_gene: TRBV12-3/TRBV12-4
j_gene: TRBJ1-3
abundance: NA
d_gene: NA
CDR3aa: CASSKNTIYF
CDR3nt: TGTGCCAGCAGTAAAAACACCATATATTTT

v_gene: TRBV5-1
j_gene: TRBJ2-3
abundance: NA
d_gene: TRBD1
CDR3aa: CASSPQGAPTDTQYF
CDR3nt: TGCGCCAGCAGCCCGCAGGGGGCCCCCACAGATACGCAGTATTTT

v_gene: TRBV5-1
j_gene: TRBJ2-7
abundance: NA
d_gene: NA
CDR3aa: CASSLEGPLSYEQYF
CDR3nt: TGCGCCAGCAGCTTGGAGGGACCCCTATCCTACGAGCAGTACTTC

v_gene: TRBV20-1
j_gene: TRBJ2-5
abundance: few
d_gene: NA
CDR3aa: CSASRRNYQETQYF
CDR3nt: TGCAGTGCTAGTAGGCGAAACTACCAAGAGACCCAGTACTTC

v_gene: TRBV6-5
j_gene: TRBJ1-4
abundance: few
d_gene: NA
CDR3aa: CASSYGQSNEKLFF
CDR3nt: TGTGCCAGCAGTTACGGACAGTCTAATGAAAAACTGTTTTTT

v_gene: TRBV5-1
j_gene: TRBJ1-1
abundance: NA
d_gene: NA
CDR3aa: CASSQAMNTEAFF
CDR3nt: TGCGCCAGCAGCCAGGCAATGAACACTGAAGCTTTCTTT

v_gene: TRBV19
j_gene: TRBJ2-7
abundance: NA
d_gene: NA
CDR3aa: CASSIGVGAYEQYF
CDR3nt: TGTGCCAGTAGTATAGGGGTTGGGGCCTACGAGCAGTACTTC

v_gene: TRBV7-8
j_gene: TRBJ2-1
abundance: few
d_gene: TRBD2
CDR3aa: CASLAGGNEQFF
CDR3nt: TGTGCCAGTCTAGCGGGGGGCAATGAGCAGTTCTTC

v_gene: TRBV6-1
j_gene: TRBJ2-3
abundance: few
d_gene: NA
CDR3aa: CARNSIFGTDTQYF
CDR3nt: TGTGCCAGAAACAGTATCTTCGGGACAGATACGCAGTATTTT

v_gene: TRBV15
j_gene: TRBJ1-2
abundance: few
d_gene: NA
CDR3aa: CATSRDRGDGYTF
CDR3nt: TGTGCCACCAGCAGAGACAGGGGCGACGGCTACACCTTC

v_gene: TRBV27
j_gene: TRBJ2-7
abundance: few
d_gene: NA
CDR3aa: CASSFGQHYEQYF
CDR3nt: TGTGCCAGCAGTTTTGGGCAGCATTACGAGCAGTACTTC

v_gene: TRBV7-8
j_gene: TRBJ2-2
abundance: NA
d_gene: NA
CDR3aa: CASSPELGAGIGELFF
CDR3nt: TGTGCCAGCAGCCCAGAGCTGGGGGCCGGTATCGGGGAGCTGTTTTTT

v_gene: TRBV20-1
j_gene: TRBJ1-2
abundance: few
d_gene: NA
CDR3aa: CSTSPGAYGYTF
CDR3nt: TGCAGTACCAGCCCCGGCGCCTATGGCTACACCTTC

v_gene: TRBV5-1
j_gene: TRBJ1-2
abundance: NA
d_gene: NA
CDR3aa: CASSLSGVAREDGDTF
CDR3nt: TGCGCCAGCAGCTTGTCTGGTGTTGCAAGAGAGGATGGCGACACCTTC

v_gene: TRBV7-9
j_gene: TRBJ1-1
abundance: few
d_gene: NA
CDR3aa: CASSPRAGEVDTEAFF
CDR3nt: TGTGCCAGCAGCCCGAGGGCTGGGGAAGTCGACACTGAAGCTTTCTTT

v_gene: TRBV5-1
j_gene: TRBJ2-2
abundance: NA
d_gene: TRBD1
CDR3aa: CASGTGGTGELFF
CDR3nt: TGCGCCAGCGGGACAGGGGGCACCGGGGAGCTGTTTTTT

v_gene: TRBV20-1
j_gene: TRBJ1-1
abundance: many
d_gene: NA
CDR3aa: CSADSGTEAFF
CDR3nt: TGCAGTGCCGACAGCGGGACTGAAGCTTTCTTT

v_gene: TRBV6-1
j_gene: TRBJ2-5
abundance: NA
d_gene: TRBD1
CDR3aa: CASKSNRGLRETQYF
CDR3nt: TGTGCCAGCAAATCAAACAGGGGGCTAAGGGAGACCCAGTACTTC

v_gene: TRBV20-1
j_gene: TRBJ2-5
abundance: many
d_gene: TRBD2
CDR3aa: CSATTRTSGGAIRETQYF
CDR3nt: TGCAGTGCTACGACGAGGACTAGCGGGGGGGCTATCCGAGAGACCCAGTACTTC

v_gene: TRBV5-1
j_gene: TRBJ1-2
abundance: few
d_gene: NA
CDR3aa: CASSPTSDRSSTYYGYTF
CDR3nt: TGCGCCAGCAGCCCAACCTCGGACAGATCCTCTACTTACTATGGCTACACCTTC

v_gene: TRBV20-1
j_gene: TRBJ2-7
abundance: NA
d_gene: NA
CDR3aa: CSAAQGQGEQYF
CDR3nt: TGCAGTGCTGCACAGGGTCAGGGCGAGCAGTACTTC

v_gene: TRBV20-1
j_gene: TRBJ2-3
abundance: NA
d_gene: TRBD2
CDR3aa: CSAGPRLAGSTDTQYF
CDR3nt: TGCAGTGCTGGCCCAAGACTAGCGGGAAGCACAGATACGCAGTATTTT

v_gene: TRBV27
j_gene: TRBJ2-1
abundance: few
d_gene: TRBD2
CDR3aa: CASGDLGLHVNEQFF
CDR3nt: TGTGCCAGCGGTGACCTGGGACTACATGTGAATGAGCAGTTCTTC

v_gene: TRBV3-1
j_gene: TRBJ2-3
abundance: few
d_gene: TRBD2
CDR3aa: CASSQGRLAYTTDTQYF
CDR3nt: TGTGCCAGCAGCCAAGGTAGACTAGCGTACACCACAGATACGCAGTATTTT

v_gene: TRBV7-9
j_gene: TRBJ1-2
abundance: few
d_gene: TRBD1
CDR3aa: CASSLTTGDGYTF
CDR3nt: TGTGCCAGCAGCTTAACGACAGGGGATGGCTACACCTTC

v_gene: TRBV12-3/TRBV12-4
j_gene: TRBJ2-2
abundance: NA
d_gene: NA
CDR3aa: CASSLGGQRGDTGELFF
CDR3nt: TGTGCCAGCAGTTTGGGAGGACAGCGTGGCGACACCGGGGAGCTGTTTTTT

v_gene: TRBV10-3
j_gene: TRBJ2-5
abundance: few
d_gene: NA
CDR3aa: CAISGVGGSGNQETQYF
CDR3nt: TGTGCCATCAGTGGGGTAGGTGGTAGCGGAAACCAAGAGACCCAGTACTTC

v_gene: TRBV7-9
j_gene: TRBJ1-1
abundance: NA
d_gene: NA
CDR3aa: CASSLHLGLVTEAFF
CDR3nt: TGTGCCAGCAGCTTACATCTGGGCTTGGTCACTGAAGCTTTCTTT